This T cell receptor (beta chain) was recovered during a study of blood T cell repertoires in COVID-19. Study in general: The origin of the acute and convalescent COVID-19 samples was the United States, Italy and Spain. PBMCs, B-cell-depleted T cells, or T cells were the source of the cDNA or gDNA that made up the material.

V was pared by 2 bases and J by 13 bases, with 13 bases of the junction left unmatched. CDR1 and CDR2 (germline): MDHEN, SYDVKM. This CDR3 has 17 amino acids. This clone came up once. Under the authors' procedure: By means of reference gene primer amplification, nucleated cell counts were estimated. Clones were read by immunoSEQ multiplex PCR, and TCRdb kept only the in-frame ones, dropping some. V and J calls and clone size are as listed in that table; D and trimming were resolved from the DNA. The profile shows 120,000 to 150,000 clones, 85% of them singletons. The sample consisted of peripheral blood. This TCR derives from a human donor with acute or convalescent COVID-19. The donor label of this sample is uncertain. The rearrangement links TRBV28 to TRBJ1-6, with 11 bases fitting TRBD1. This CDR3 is CASSLRGTGGWVAPLHF. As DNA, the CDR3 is TGTGCCAGCAGTTTAAGAGGGACAGGGGGATGGGTGGCGCCCCTCCACTTT.